This TCR beta chain appears in the sequencing data of a study of beta chain features in type 1 diabetes (dated by TCRdb to the late 2010s). Background on the whole study: Mean age, gender distribution, total cell number and subset yield did not differ between patients and healthy donors. A total of over 90,000,000 sorted cells were examined across all samples, and a strong correlation was observed between cell number per subset and RNA yield. The study compared the TCRB repertoires of sorted circulating CD4+ T cell subsets in recently diagnosed type 1 diabetes patients with those in matched healthy donors. Whereas all 30 or so donors provided naive and central memory subsets, regulatory and stem cell-like memory subsets were isolated from just 8 patients and about 8 healthy donors.

The High Capacity cDNA Reverse Transcription Kit was used to reverse transcribe all of the isolated RNA, meaning that expressed TCRB transcripts were what got sequenced. Survey-depth immunoSEQ sequencing was performed on stem cell-like memory T cell samples, with an average of around 920,000 total reads per sample. Sorted cells were lysed in RLT buffer, and RNA was extracted using DNase-treated RNeasy Micro or Mini kits according to cell number. To prevent cross-contamination, every cell subset was processed on its own, while patient and healthy donor samples were processed together. The immunoSEQ multiplex PCR was used to amplify TCRB sequences from cDNA, yielding 87-bp fragments that span the CDR3 region. Sequencing of the amplicons was done on the Illumina HiSeq platform. Processing in the source paper ran as follows. Synthetic template baselines were used to correct PCR bias computationally, reads within Hamming distance 2 were collapsed together, and singletons that could not be merged were discarded. Reads were aligned to IMGT to assign V, D and J genes, CDR3 length, and insertions or deletions at six rearrangement sites. Within each subset, clonotype counts were normalized to the number of sorted cells before true diversity and Gini coefficients were calculated with the tcR R package. Repertoire sharing was quantified using the overlap coefficient calculated on TCRB nucleotide sequences. Held by TCRdb, this immuneACCESS table contains in-frame sequences only and omits some clones. Under half of the omission traces to an unresolved V gene where checked; the cause of the rest is unknown. The D gene and trimming were derived from the DNA, and the V and J assignments and clone size from that table. The table for this sample lists about 42,000 clones; approximately 51% of them were counted only once. Of the sample, 0.25% falls within the top ten clones.

Regarding this clone: This clone's antigen is unknown. Base qualities were left out, and no much larger clone turns up one base away.

What the authors observed across the whole study: PCR may preferentially amplify shorter templates, but because patient and control samples were amplified and corrected together, any resulting skew would affect both groups equally. Because cDNA rather than genomic DNA was sequenced, highly expressing activated cells could have been over-represented, although no difference in activation and CD3 levels was found between groups. Naive, central memory and regulatory TCRB repertoires appeared to be more alike among patients than among healthy donors. Fewer insertions and more nucleotide deletions at VDJ recombination sites were observed in patients with type 1 diabetes, implying thymic rearrangement abnormalities. Because the HLA sub-analyses included only small numbers of individuals, any influence of HLA type on TCRB rearrangement was left unresolved. Type 1 diabetes patients showed a moderate but significant shortening of TCRB CDR3 length in all four CD4+ subsets.

Germline trimming amounts to 0 bases on V and 7 bases on J, with 10 as the count of junction bases outside the gene matches. From the cysteine up to the phenylalanine, the CDR3 has a length of 18 residues. The retained sequence is limited to the CDR3, 54 bases, with the frame set at the first base. CDR1 and CDR2, looked up from the germline V gene (reference sequence), are GTSNPN and SVGIG. Each donor gave one peripheral blood draw, roughly 120 mL on average, collected into heparinised tubes. A BD FACSAria II and a panel including CD45RO, CCR7, CD25, CD127, CD95 and CD27 were used to sort naive, central memory, regulatory and stem cell-like memory CD4+ T cells. A purity above 95% was achieved for all sorted populations. PBMCs were isolated immediately by Lymphoprep density gradient centrifugation and stained directly without culture. So that batch effects would be minimized, each experiment stained and sorted samples in pairs, pairing one healthy donor with one patient.

The clonotype comes from a woman between 25 and 40 years old in good health. Sequencing input: stem cell memory CD4+ T cells from blood. What this sample's cell subset or site label stands for: stem cell-like memory CD4+ T cells. Recombination connected TRBV30 to TRBJ2-1, with 15 junctional bases fitting TRBD2. The CDR3 protein sequence reads: CAWSVGTSGRSGLNEQFF. The DNA sequence is given as TGTGCCTGGAGTGTAGGGACTAGCGGGAGGTCGGGTTTAAATGAGCAGTTCTTC.